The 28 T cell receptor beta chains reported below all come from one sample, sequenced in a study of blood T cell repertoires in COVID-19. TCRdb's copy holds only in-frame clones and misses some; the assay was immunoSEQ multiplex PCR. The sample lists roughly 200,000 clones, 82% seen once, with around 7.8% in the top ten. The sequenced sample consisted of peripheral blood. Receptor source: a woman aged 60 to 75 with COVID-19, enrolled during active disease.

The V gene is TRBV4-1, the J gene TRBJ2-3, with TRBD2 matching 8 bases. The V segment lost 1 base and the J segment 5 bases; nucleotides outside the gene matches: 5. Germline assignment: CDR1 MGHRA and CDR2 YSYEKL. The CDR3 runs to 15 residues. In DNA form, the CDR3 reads TGCGCCAGCAGCCAAGCCCAGCGGGAGAGAGATACGCAGTATTTT. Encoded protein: CASSQAQRERDTQYF.

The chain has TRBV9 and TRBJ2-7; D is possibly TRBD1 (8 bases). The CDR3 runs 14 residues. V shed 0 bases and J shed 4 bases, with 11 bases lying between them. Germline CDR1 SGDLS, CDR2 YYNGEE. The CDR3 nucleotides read TGTGCCAGCAGCGTAGAACAGGGGGGGTACGAGCAGTACTTC. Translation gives CASSVEQGGYEQYF.

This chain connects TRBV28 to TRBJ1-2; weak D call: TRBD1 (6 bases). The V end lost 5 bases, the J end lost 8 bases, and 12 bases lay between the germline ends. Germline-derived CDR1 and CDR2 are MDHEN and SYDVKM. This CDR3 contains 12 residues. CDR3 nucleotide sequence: TGTGCCAGCAGTACTCAGGGGCGGGGCTACACCTTC. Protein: CASSTQGRGYTF.

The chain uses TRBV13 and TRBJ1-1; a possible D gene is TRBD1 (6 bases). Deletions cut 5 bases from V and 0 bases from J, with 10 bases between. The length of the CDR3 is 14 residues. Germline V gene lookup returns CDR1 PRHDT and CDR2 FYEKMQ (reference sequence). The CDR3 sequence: CASSPGQLNTEAFF. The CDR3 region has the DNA TGTGCCAGCAGCCCCGGACAGCTGAACACTGAAGCTTTCTTT.

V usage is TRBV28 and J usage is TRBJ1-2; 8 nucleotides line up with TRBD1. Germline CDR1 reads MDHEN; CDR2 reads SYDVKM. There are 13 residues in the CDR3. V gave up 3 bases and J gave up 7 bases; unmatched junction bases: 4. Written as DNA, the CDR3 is TGTGCCAGCAGTTTCCGGGACAGGAGTGGCTACACCTTC. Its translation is CASSFRDRSGYTF.

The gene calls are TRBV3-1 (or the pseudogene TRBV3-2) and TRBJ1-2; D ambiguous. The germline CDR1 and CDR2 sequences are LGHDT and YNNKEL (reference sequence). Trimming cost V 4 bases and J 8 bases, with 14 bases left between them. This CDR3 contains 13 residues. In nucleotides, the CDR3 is TGTGCCAGCAGCCCCGGCATCAGGTTGGGCTACACCTTC. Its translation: CASSPGIRLGYTF.

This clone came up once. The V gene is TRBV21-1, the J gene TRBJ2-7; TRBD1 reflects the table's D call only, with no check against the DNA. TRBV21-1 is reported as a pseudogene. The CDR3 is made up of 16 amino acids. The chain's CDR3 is CASSKAPTGLGGEQYV. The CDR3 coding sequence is TGTGCCAGCAGCAAAGCGCCGACAGGCCTAGGGGGTGAGCAGTACGTC.

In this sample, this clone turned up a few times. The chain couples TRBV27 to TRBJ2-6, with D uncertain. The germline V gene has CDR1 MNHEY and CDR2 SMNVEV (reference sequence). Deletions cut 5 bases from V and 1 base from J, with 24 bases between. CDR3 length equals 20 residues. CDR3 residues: CASSPRPGNIGTSGANVLTF. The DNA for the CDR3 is TGTGCCAGCAGTCCAAGGCCGGGTAACATTGGTACTTCTGGGGCCAACGTCCTGACTTTC.

CDR3 sequence: CASSNRQIYYGYTF. The CDR3 nucleotides are TGTGCCAGTAGTAACCGACAGATATACTATGGCTACACCTTC. The chain is built from TRBV19 and TRBJ1-2; D is perhaps TRBD1 (5 bases). Trimming pared 4 bases from V and 3 bases from J, leaving 12 bases between. The CDR3 is made up of 14 amino acids. Germline CDR1 LNHDA, CDR2 SQIVND (reference sequence).

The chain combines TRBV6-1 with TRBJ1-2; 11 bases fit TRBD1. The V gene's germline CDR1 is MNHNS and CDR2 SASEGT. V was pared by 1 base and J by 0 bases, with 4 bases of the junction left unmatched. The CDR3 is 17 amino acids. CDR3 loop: CASSEDGQGATNYGYTF. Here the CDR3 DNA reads TGTGCCAGCAGTGAAGACGGACAGGGGGCGACTAACTATGGCTACACCTTC.

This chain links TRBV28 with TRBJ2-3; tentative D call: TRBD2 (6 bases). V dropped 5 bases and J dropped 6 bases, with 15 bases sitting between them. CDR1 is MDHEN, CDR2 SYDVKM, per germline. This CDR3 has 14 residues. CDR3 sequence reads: CASSPQLASDTQYF. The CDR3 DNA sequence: TGTGCCAGCAGTCCCCAACTAGCATCGGATACGCAGTATTTT. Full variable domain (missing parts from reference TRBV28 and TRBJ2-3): DVKVTQSSRYLVKRTGEKVFLECVQDMDHENMFWYRQDPGLGLRLIYFSYDVKMKEKGDIPEGYSVSREKKERFSLILESASTNQTSMYLCASSPQLASDTQYFGPGTRLTVL.

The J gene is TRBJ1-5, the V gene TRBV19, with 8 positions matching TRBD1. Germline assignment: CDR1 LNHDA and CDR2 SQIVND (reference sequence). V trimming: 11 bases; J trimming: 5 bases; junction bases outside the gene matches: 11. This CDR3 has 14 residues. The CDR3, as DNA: TGTGCCGTAAGAGGACAGGGAGAGGATCAGCCCCAGCATTTT. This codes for CAVRGQGEDQPQHF.

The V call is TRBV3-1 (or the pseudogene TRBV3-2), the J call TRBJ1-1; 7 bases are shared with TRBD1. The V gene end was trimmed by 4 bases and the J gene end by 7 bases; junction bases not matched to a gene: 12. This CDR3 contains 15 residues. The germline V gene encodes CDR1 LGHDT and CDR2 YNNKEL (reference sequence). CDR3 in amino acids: CASSLMGQTIDEAFF. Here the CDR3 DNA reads TGTGCCAGCAGCCTCATGGGACAGACGATTGATGAAGCTTTCTTT.

For the CDR3, the DNA is TGTGCCAGCAGCCTAGGGACTAGCGGAGATACGCAGTATTTT. Its protein is CASSLGTSGDTQYF. The chain has TRBV3-1 (or the pseudogene TRBV3-2) and TRBJ2-3, with 11 bases identical to TRBD2. Unmatched junction bases numbered 2, after V lost 4 bases and J lost 5 bases. CDR1 LGHDT and CDR2 YNNKEL come from the germline V gene (reference sequence). The CDR3 runs 14 residues.

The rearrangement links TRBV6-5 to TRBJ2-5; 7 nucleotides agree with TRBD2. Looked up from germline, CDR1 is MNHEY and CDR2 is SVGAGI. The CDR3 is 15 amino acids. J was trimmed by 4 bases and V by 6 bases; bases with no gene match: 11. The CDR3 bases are TGTGCCAGCAGCGATACGCGGGGGATAGGAGAGACCCAGTACTTC. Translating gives CASSDTRGIGETQYF.

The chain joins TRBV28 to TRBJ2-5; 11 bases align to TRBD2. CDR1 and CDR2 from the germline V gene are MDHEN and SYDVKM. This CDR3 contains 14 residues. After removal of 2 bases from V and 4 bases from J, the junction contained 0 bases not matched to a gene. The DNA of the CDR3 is TGTGCCAGCAGTTTACTAGCGGGGGGAGAGACCCAGTACTTC. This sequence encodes CASSLLAGGETQYF.

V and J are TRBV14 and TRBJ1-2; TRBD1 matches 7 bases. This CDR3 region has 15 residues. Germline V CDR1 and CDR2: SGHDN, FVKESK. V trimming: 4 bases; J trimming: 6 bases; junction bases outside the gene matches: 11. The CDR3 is CASSRTGQPDDGYTF. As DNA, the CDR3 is TGTGCCAGCAGCCGGACAGGCCAACCGGATGATGGCTACACCTTC.

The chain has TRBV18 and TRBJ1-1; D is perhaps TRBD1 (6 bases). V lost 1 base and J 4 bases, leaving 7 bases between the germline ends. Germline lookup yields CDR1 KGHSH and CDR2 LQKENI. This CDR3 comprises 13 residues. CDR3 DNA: TGTGCCAGCTCACCACTACAGGGCACTGAAGCTTTCTTT. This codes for CASSPLQGTEAFF.

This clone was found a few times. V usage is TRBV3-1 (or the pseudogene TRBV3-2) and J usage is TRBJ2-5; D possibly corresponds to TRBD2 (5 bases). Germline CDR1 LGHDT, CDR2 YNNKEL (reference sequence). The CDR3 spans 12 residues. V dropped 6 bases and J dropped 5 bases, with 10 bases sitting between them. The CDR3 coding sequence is TGTGCCAGCAGGGGTCGGAGGGAGACCCAGTACTTC. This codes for CASRGRRETQYF.

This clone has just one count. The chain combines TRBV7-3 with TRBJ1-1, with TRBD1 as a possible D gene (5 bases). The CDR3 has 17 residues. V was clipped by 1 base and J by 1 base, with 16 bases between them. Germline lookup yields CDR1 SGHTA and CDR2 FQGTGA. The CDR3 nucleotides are TGTGCCAGCAGCTTAAGGCGTCTGGGGCCAGGGAACACTGAAGCTTTCTTT. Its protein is CASSLRRLGPGNTEAFF.

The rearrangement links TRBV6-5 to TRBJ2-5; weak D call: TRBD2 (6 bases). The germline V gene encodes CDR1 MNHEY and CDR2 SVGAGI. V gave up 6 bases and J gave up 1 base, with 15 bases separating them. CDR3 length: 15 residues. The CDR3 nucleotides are TGTGCCAGCAGCCCAACGGGGGACCGCCAAGAGACCCAGTACTTC. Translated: CASSPTGDRQETQYF.

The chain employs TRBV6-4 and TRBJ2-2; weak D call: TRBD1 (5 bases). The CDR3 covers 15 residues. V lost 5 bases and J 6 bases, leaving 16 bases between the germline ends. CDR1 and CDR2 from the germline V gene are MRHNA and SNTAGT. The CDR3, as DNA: TGTGCCAGCAGTCCTACACAGACAGTCCCCGGGGAGCTGTTTTTT. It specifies CASSPTQTVPGELFF.

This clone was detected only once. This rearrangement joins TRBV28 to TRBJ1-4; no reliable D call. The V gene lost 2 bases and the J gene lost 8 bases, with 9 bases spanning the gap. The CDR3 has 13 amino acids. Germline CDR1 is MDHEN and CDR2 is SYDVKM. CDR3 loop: CASSLNSGEKLFF. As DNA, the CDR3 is TGTGCCAGCAGTTTAAATTCTGGCGAAAAACTGTTTTTT.

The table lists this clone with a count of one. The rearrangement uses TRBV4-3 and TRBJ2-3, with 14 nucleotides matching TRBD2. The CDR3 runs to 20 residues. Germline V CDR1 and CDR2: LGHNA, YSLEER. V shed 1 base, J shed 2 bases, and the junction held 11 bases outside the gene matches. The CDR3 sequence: CASSQVGLAGARGVTDTQYF. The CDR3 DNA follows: TGCGCCAGCAGCCAAGTGGGACTAGCGGGAGCCCGGGGCGTCACAGATACGCAGTATTTT.

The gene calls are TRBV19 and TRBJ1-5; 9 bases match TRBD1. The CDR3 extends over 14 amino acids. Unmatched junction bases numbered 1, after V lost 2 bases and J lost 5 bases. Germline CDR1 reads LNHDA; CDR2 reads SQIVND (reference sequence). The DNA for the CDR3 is TGTGCCAGTAGTATAACAGGGGGCGATCAGCCCCAGCATTTT. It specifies CASSITGGDQPQHF. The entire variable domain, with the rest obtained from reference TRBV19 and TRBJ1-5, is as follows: DGGITQSPKYLFRKEGQNVTLSCEQNLNHDAMYWYRQDPGQGLRLIYYSQIVNDFQKGDIAEGYSVSREKKESFPLTVTSAQKNPTAFYLCASSITGGDQPQHFGDGTRLSIL.

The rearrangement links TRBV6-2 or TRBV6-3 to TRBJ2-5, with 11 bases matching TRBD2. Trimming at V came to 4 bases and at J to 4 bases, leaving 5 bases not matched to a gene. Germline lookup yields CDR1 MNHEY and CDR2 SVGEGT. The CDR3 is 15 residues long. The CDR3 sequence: CASSLTSGRRETQYF. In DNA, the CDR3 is TGTGCCAGCAGTTTAACTAGCGGGAGACGAGAGACCCAGTACTTC.

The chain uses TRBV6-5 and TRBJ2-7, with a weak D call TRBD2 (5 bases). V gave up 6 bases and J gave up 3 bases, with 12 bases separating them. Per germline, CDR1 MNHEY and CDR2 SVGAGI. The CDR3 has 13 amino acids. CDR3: CASRREWDYEQYF. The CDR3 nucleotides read TGTGCCAGCAGGAGGGAGTGGGACTACGAGCAGTACTTC.

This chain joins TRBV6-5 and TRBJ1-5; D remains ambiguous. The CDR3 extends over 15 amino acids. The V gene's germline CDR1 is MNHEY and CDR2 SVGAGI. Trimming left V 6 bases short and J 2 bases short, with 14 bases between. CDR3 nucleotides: TGTGCCAGCAGCCCCCCGACCCAGGGCAATCAGCCCCAGCATTTT. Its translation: CASSPPTQGNQPQHF.